Below, 21 T cell receptor beta chains from the same sample are listed, as sequenced in a study of post-analysis software for immune sequencing data. Unique molecular identifiers were present in the TCR beta cDNA libraries. TCRdb itself ran the PCR reads through MiXCR, one entry per CDR3 protein. The table has about 540,000 distinct CDR3 sequences, around a third seen once. Broader study findings: When patients were compared with controls, a handful of TRBV segments were more frequent, TRBV5-6, TRBV5-1 and TRBV20-1 among them.

Their specific antigens are unknown. The sequenced sample was blood. The receptors originated from a girl aged 2 to 17 with multiple sclerosis.

This chain joins TRBV20-1 and TRBJ1-5, with 8 bases lining up with TRBD1. Germline CDR1 and CDR2: DFQATT and SNEGSKA (reference sequence). The CDR3 is made up of 15 amino acids. Trimming cost V 3 bases and J 3 bases; bases outside gene matches: 7. CDR3 sequence: CSARSTGALNQPQHF. As DNA, the CDR3 is TGCAGTGCTAGGTCGACAGGGGCCCTCAATCAGCCCCAGCATTTT.

The genes are TRBV6-5 and TRBJ2-2; D is perhaps TRBD1 or TRBD2 (5 bases each). This CDR3 has 15 amino acids. Germline CDR1 reads MNHEY; CDR2 reads SVGAGI. V was pared by 5 bases and J by 1 base, with 11 bases between. CDR3 amino acids: CASSRRDGNTGELFF. As DNA, the CDR3 is TGTGCCAGCAGTAGACGGGACGGGAACACCGGGGAGCTGTTTTTT.

Only a few counts were recorded for this clonotype. The genes are TRBV20-1 and TRBJ1-4, with unresolved D. Trimming pared 3 bases from V and 6 bases from J, leaving 17 bases between. Germline V CDR1 and CDR2: DFQATT, SNEGSKA (reference sequence). The CDR3 contains 15 residues. The CDR3 DNA follows: TGCAGTGCTAGTCAATGGGAGGGAAGGGATGAAAAACTGTTTTTT. Protein: CSASQWEGRDEKLFF.

This chain uses TRBV10-2 with TRBJ1-1; D unclear. V gave up 4 bases and J gave up 0 bases, with 6 bases separating them. Looked up from germline, CDR1 is WSHSY and CDR2 is SAAADI. CDR3 length: 13 amino acids. Here the CDR3 DNA reads TGCGCCAGCAGTGGGACCCTGAACACTGAAGCTTTCTTT. Encoded protein: CASSGTLNTEAFF.

Turning to this clonotype: This could be a read error, since a much larger clone is one nucleotide away. The chain uses TRBV12-3 or TRBV12-4 and TRBJ2-3, with a tentative D call TRBD1 (6 bases). The CDR3 is made up of 14 amino acids. The CDR3 reads CASSLGRGTDTEYF. In nucleotides, the CDR3 is TGTGCCAGCAGTTTAGGCAGGGGCACAGATACGGAGTATTTT.

V is TRBV5-1 and J is TRBJ2-5, with TRBD2 matching over 9 bases. Looked up from germline, CDR1 is SGHRS and CDR2 is YFSETQ. This CDR3 region has 16 residues. V lost 1 base and J lost 1; bases outside the gene matches: 5. For the CDR3, the DNA is TGCGCCAGCAGCTTGTTGCCAGCGGGGGGCCAAGAGACCCAGTACTTC. Protein sequence: CASSLLPAGGQETQYF.

V is TRBV5-1 and J is TRBJ2-5; TRBD1 matches at 8 bases. This CDR3 region has 16 residues. Germline loops: CDR1 SGHRS, CDR2 YFSETQ. V shed 5 bases, J shed 4 bases, and the junction held 13 bases outside the gene matches. The CDR3 here is CASRFRGLSNAETQYF. In nucleotides, the CDR3 is TGCGCCAGCAGGTTCAGGGGGCTTAGTAATGCAGAGACCCAGTACTTC.

This clonotype was detected a few times. This chain uses TRBV12-3 or TRBV12-4 with TRBJ2-3, with unresolved D. Deletions cut 2 bases from V and 2 bases from J, with 11 bases between. This CDR3 has 15 residues. CDR3 region: CASSLRSSSTDTQYF. CDR3 nucleotides: TGTGCCAGCAGTTTACGTAGCTCTTCCACAGATACGCAGTATTTT.

This sequence joins TRBV10-1 and TRBJ2-5; D unclear. V lost 3 bases, J lost 11 bases, and 16 bases lay in between. The CDR3 sequence is 13 residues long. The germline gives CDR1 WNHNN, CDR2 SYGVQD (reference sequence). The CDR3 coding sequence is TGCGCCAGCAGTGACAAAGGACGCAATGAGCAGTACTTC. This translates into CASSDKGRNEQYF.

The chain recombines TRBV29-1 with TRBJ2-1; the D gene is possibly TRBD2 (5 bases). This CDR3 comprises 14 residues. CDR1 SQVTM and CDR2 ANQGSEA come from the germline V gene. Trimming cost V 3 bases and J 6 bases, with 15 bases left between them. The CDR3 region has the DNA TGCAGCGTTGACACCGGGGTAATCAGCAATGAGCAGTTCTTC. This gives the protein CSVDTGVISNEQFF.

J is TRBJ2-7 and V is TRBV3-1; D unresolved. CDR3 size: 14 residues. V was clipped by 0 bases and J by 3 bases, with 9 bases between them. CDR1 and CDR2 from the germline V gene are LGHDT and YNNKEL (reference sequence). The CDR3: CASSQDALNYEQYF. As DNA, the CDR3 is TGTGCCAGCAGCCAAGATGCCCTAAACTACGAGCAGTACTTC.

The sample holds one count of this clonotype. The chain carries TRBV4-1 and TRBJ1-2; 7 nucleotides line up with TRBD1. V was clipped by 1 base and J by 0 bases; unmatched bases: 8. The CDR3 consists of 17 residues. Germline CDR1 reads MGHRA; CDR2 reads YSYEKL. As DNA, the CDR3 is TGCGCCAGCAGCCAAGCTATGTCAGGGGGAGCTAACTATGGCTACACCTTC. Its protein is CASSQAMSGGANYGYTF.

In this sample, this clonotype turned up a few times. This rearrangement joins TRBV12-3 or TRBV12-4 to TRBJ1-2; D perhaps matches TRBD1 (5 bases). This CDR3 has 14 amino acids. V was shortened by 5 bases and J by 4 bases, with 14 bases between the two germline ends. CDR3: CASSPGRGAYGYTF. The CDR3 nucleotides read TGTGCCAGCAGTCCGGGACGGGGCGCCTATGGCTACACCTTC.

The chain employs TRBV5-1 and TRBJ2-1; a possible D gene is TRBD2 (7 bases). The V gene's germline CDR1 is SGHRS and CDR2 YFSETQ. The CDR3 contains 15 residues. V gave up 0 bases and J gave up 6 bases, with 13 bases separating them. The CDR3 region has the DNA TGCGCCAGCAGCTTGGAGGGGGGGCAGGGCAATGAGCAGTTCTTC. The encoded protein is CASSLEGGQGNEQFF.

The rearrangement links TRBV6-6 to TRBJ2-7; the D call may be TRBD1 or TRBD2 (5 bases each). The CDR3 contains 14 residues. CDR1 is MNHNY, CDR2 SVGAGI, per germline (reference sequence). Trimming removed 4 bases at V and 2 bases at J, with 12 bases between. CDR3 loop: CASSSRDVTYEQYF. The CDR3 coding sequence is TGTGCCAGCAGTTCCAGGGACGTGACCTACGAGCAGTACTTC.

This clonotype was seen only a few times. The chain recombines TRBV7-3 with TRBJ1-2, with D unresolved. The CDR3 runs 15 residues. The germline V and J ends were trimmed by 5 bases and 4 bases, with 17 bases remaining between them. Looked up from germline, CDR1 is SGHTA and CDR2 is FQGTGA. The CDR3 is CASSPTSGVGYGYTF. CDR3 coding DNA: TGTGCCAGCAGCCCCACGAGCGGCGTAGGCTATGGCTACACCTTC.

The V gene is TRBV3-1, the J gene TRBJ2-7, with a tentative D call TRBD1 (6 bases). V was pared by 2 bases and J by 3 bases, with 17 bases between. The CDR3 sequence is 16 residues long. The germline CDR1 and CDR2 sequences are LGHDT and YNNKEL (reference sequence). CDR3 bases: TGTGCCAGCAGCCAAAGTGCAGGGGTCATCATCTACGAGCAGTACTTC. It specifies CASSQSAGVIIYEQYF.

This clonotype was picked up a small number of times. CDR3 residues: CASSQSGWNEQFF. CDR3 bases: TGTGCCAGCAGCCAATCGGGCTGGAATGAGCAGTTCTTC. V usage is TRBV16 and J usage is TRBJ2-1; D unresolved. V lost 0 bases and J lost 7, with 7 bases in between. The CDR3 is made up of 13 amino acids. Germline V gene sequence: CDR1 KGHSY, CDR2 FQNENV.

The chain is built from TRBV24-1 and TRBJ1-5, with 8 positions matching TRBD1. V was clipped by 4 bases and J by 5 bases; unmatched bases: 3. The germline gives CDR1 KGHDR, CDR2 SFDVKD. The CDR3 consists of 14 residues. The CDR3 DNA reads TGTGCCACCAGTGACAGGGGGCAGGATCAGCCCCAGCATTTT. Its translation is CATSDRGQDQPQHF.

This chain uses TRBV10-3 with TRBJ2-7; the D gene could be TRBD1 or TRBD2 (5 bases each). V was shortened by 4 bases and J by 5 bases, with 21 bases between the two germline ends. The CDR3 runs to 16 residues. The germline V gene encodes CDR1 ENHRY and CDR2 SYGVKD. CDR3 sequence: CAISGSGRSIPHEQYF. The CDR3 region has the DNA TGTGCCATCAGTGGGTCGGGACGCTCAATACCCCACGAGCAGTACTTC.

Only one count was recorded for this clonotype. V and J are TRBV12-3 or TRBV12-4 and TRBJ1-6, with 8 positions matching TRBD1. The V segment lost 5 bases and the J segment 0 bases; nucleotides outside the gene matches: 6. This CDR3 is built from 17 residues. CDR3 sequence: CASSAGTGSSYNSPLHF. CDR3 nucleotides: TGTGCCAGCAGTGCCGGGACAGGCAGCTCCTATAATTCACCCCTCCACTTT.